One and the same sample provided the 27 T cell receptor beta chains below, sequenced in a study of blood T cell repertoires in COVID-19 (dated by TCRdb to 2020 to 2021). Preparation of the library involved the immunoSEQ multiplex PCR assay. TCRdb obtained this table from immuneACCESS and retained in-frame rearrangements with V and J assigned. These tables miss some clones; where compared with another copy, unresolved V genes account for less than half of the shortfall, and the remainder is unexplained. Across this sample there are about 92,000 clones, with roughly 87% seen only once. 15% to 20% of the sample comes from the top ten. Input material: peripheral blood. The receptor source for this set is a woman aged 55 to 70 with COVID-19, enrolled during active disease.

The rearrangement links TRBV6-2 or TRBV6-3 to TRBJ2-5, with 10 nucleotides matching TRBD2. Trimming at V came to 4 bases and at J to 4 bases, leaving 9 bases not matched to a gene. Germline V CDR1 and CDR2: MNHEY, SVGEGT. The CDR3 totals 16 residues. The CDR3 bases are TGTGCCAGCAGTTCTTCTCTAGCGGGGGAGAGAGAGACCCAGTACTTC. Its protein product is CASSSSLAGERETQYF.

This clone was counted a single time. This chain uses TRBV1 with TRBJ2-1; the D call TRBD2 from the table was never checked on the DNA. TRBV1 is flagged as a pseudogene. The CDR3 loop spans 18 amino acids. DNA for the CDR3: TGCACCAGCAGCCCTAAGACTAGCGGGGGGGCCTTTTCCAATGAGCAGTTCTTC. Encoded protein: CTSSPKTSGGAFSNEQFF.

This clone was seen only once. The chain combines TRBV6-5 with TRBJ1-2; TRBD1 is a possible D gene (6 bases). This CDR3 spans 16 amino acids. V was pared by 0 bases and J by 4 bases, with 15 bases between. Germline V CDR1 and CDR2: MNHEY, SVGAGI. Here the CDR3 reads CASSYSRQGQPYGYTF. CDR3 bases: TGTGCCAGCAGTTACTCGAGGCAGGGACAACCCTATGGCTACACCTTC.

V gene TRBV11-2 combines with J gene TRBJ2-5; D unclear. Germline V gives CDR1 SGHAT, CDR2 FQNNGV. Trimming removed 3 bases at V and 2 bases at J, with 19 bases between. CDR3 size: 17 residues. CDR3 region: CASSFQQDWRGQETQYF. CDR3 DNA sequence: TGTGCCAGCAGCTTTCAACAAGACTGGAGAGGACAAGAGACCCAGTACTTC.

This chain uses TRBV6-2 or TRBV6-3 with TRBJ2-5; a possible D gene is TRBD2 (6 bases). The CDR3 spans 14 residues. V was shortened by 1 base and J by 5 bases, with 11 bases between the two germline ends. CDR1 and CDR2 from the germline V gene are MNHEY and SVGEGT. The DNA of the CDR3 is TGTGCCAGCAGTTACTTGACTAGACTCGAGACCCAGTACTTC. It encodes CASSYLTRLETQYF.

The chain combines TRBV19 with TRBJ1-5; no reliable D call. This CDR3 region has 15 residues. V shed 5 bases and J shed 1 base, with 12 bases lying between them. Germline V CDR1 and CDR2: LNHDA, SQIVND (reference sequence). In DNA form, the CDR3 reads TGTGCCAGTAGTTTGCCCTCCAGGAGCAATCAGCCCCAGCATTTT. Its protein is CASSLPSRSNQPQHF.

J is TRBJ1-2 and V is TRBV9; 12 bases match TRBD1. This CDR3 has 15 residues. Germline V lookup: CDR1 SGDLS, CDR2 YYNGEE. After removal of 3 bases from V and 4 bases from J, the junction contained 4 bases not matched to a gene. CDR3 DNA: TGTGCCAGCAGCGCCGGGACAGGGGGCCGCTATGGCTACACCTTC. Translating gives CASSAGTGGRYGYTF.

The gene calls are TRBV28 and TRBJ2-3; 8 bases map to TRBD2. The germline gives CDR1 MDHEN, CDR2 SYDVKM. Trimming took 5 bases from V and 1 from J; bases not matched to a gene: 5. The CDR3 has 15 amino acids. The CDR3 DNA sequence: TGTGCCAGCAGTCCCGGGGGGGCTGGCACAGATACGCAGTATTTT. Translation: CASSPGGAGTDTQYF.

V is TRBV11-2 and J is TRBJ2-5, with D possibly TRBD2 on 6 matching bases. The V end lost 4 bases, the J end lost 4 bases, and 10 bases lay between the germline ends. Per germline, CDR1 SGHAT and CDR2 FQNNGV. The CDR3 is 13 residues long. Here the CDR3 reads CASSSSDVETQYF. The DNA of the CDR3 is TGTGCCAGCAGCTCTAGCGATGTAGAGACCCAGTACTTC.

The V call is TRBV7-8, the J call TRBJ1-3; no clear D gene. The CDR3 runs 16 residues. The ends were cut back, 0 bases at V and 1 base at J, with 10 bases in the middle. Germline V lookup: CDR1 SGHVS, CDR2 FQNEAQ. The CDR3 spells CASSLALPGSGNTIYF. The CDR3 bases are TGTGCCAGCAGCTTAGCACTCCCCGGGTCTGGAAACACCATATATTTT.

This clone has just a few counts. This chain joins TRBV5-1 and TRBJ2-1; 13 bases agree with TRBD2. The germline CDR1 and CDR2 sequences are SGHRS and YFSETQ. The CDR3 is 16 residues long. With V trimmed by 4 bases and J by 4 bases, 5 bases remained unmatched. CDR3 coding DNA: TGCGCCAGCAGCCCGGAACTAGCGGGGGGGTACAATGAGCAGTTCTTC. It is translated as CASSPELAGGYNEQFF. Full variable domain (outside the CDR3, taken from reference TRBV5-1 and TRBJ2-1): KAGVTQTPRYLIKTRGQQVTLSCSPISGHRSVSWYQQTPGQGLQFLFEYFSETQRNKGNFPGRFSGRQFSNSRSEMNVSTLELGDSALYLCASSPELAGGYNEQFFGPGTRLTVL.

This rearrangement joins TRBV6-2 or TRBV6-3 to TRBJ1-1; D unclear. CDR1 and CDR2 (germline): MNHEY, SVGEGT. The CDR3 is 11 residues long. The germline V and J ends were trimmed by 5 bases and 8 bases, with 9 bases remaining between them. The CDR3 bases are TGTGCCAGCAGTGATGGCACAGAAGCTTTCTTT. Protein: CASSDGTEAFF.

V gene TRBV15 combines with J gene TRBJ1-2; the match to TRBD1 covers 9 bases. The length of the CDR3 is 17 residues. Germline V CDR1 and CDR2: LNHNV, YYDKDF (reference sequence). The V and J ends lost 0 bases and 3 bases, in that order; junction bases with no gene match: 8. CDR3 bases: TGTGCCACCAGCAGAGAGGGACAGGGAAGGGGGTACTATGGCTACACCTTC. It encodes CATSREGQGRGYYGYTF.

Comment on this clone: A read error may account for a junction end that differs from germline. This rearrangement joins TRBV12-3 or TRBV12-4 to TRBJ1-5, with no clear D. CDR3 size: 11 residues. DNA for the CDR3: TGCGCGGCCCGGATCAATCAGCCCCAGCATTTT. Protein: CAARINQPQHF.

The chain recombines TRBV10-3 with TRBJ2-5; 11 nucleotides agree with TRBD1. Losses at the gene ends were 11 bases for V and 4 bases for J; bases not matched to a gene: 12. This CDR3 region has 15 residues. CDR1 is ENHRY and CDR2 is SYGVKD in the germline V gene. The CDR3: CAVKTDRGLGETQYF. For the CDR3, the DNA is TGTGCCGTTAAGACGGACAGGGGGCTGGGAGAGACCCAGTACTTC.

The rearrangement uses TRBV4-3 and TRBJ2-1; D might be TRBD2 (6 bases). The CDR3 runs 16 residues. Between the trimmed V and J ends, which lost 0 bases and 4 bases, there was a span of 13 bases. Germline loops: CDR1 LGHNA, CDR2 YSLEER. CDR3 DNA: TGCGCCAGCAGCCAAGATCTGCGGGGTGGGTACAATGAGCAGTTCTTC. Its protein is CASSQDLRGGYNEQFF.

This clone appeared a few times. The chain employs TRBV19 and TRBJ2-1; 9 bases map to TRBD2. The CDR3 is made up of 15 amino acids. CDR1 is LNHDA, CDR2 SQIVND, per germline (reference sequence). J lost 8 bases, V lost 3 bases, and 8 bases had no gene match. This chain's CDR3 is CASSIRASGVYEQFF. Here the CDR3 DNA reads TGTGCCAGTAGTATCCGGGCTAGCGGGGTCTATGAGCAGTTCTTC.

In its sample, this clone was seen a few times. The genes are TRBV7-2 and TRBJ1-1, with D perhaps TRBD1 (6 bases). The CDR3 is 13 residues long. With 5 bases removed from V and 3 bases from J, the gap between germline ends came to 10 bases. Germline V gene sequence: CDR1 SGHTA, CDR2 FQGNSA. The CDR3 DNA reads TGTGCCAGCAGCAACTACAGGGACACTGAAGCTTTCTTT. The encoded protein is CASSNYRDTEAFF.

This sequence joins TRBV10-1 and TRBJ1-4; TRBD1 matches at 8 bases. The CDR3 runs to 15 residues. The V and J ends lost 6 bases and 1 base, in that order; junction bases with no gene match: 4. Germline V gene lookup returns CDR1 WNHNN and CDR2 SYGVQD (reference sequence). CDR3 residues: CASSGDRGTNEKLFF. The DNA for the CDR3 is TGCGCCAGCAGCGGTGACAGGGGAACTAATGAAAAACTGTTTTTT.

The chain joins TRBV3-1 (or the pseudogene TRBV3-2) to TRBJ1-1; tentative D call: TRBD1 (5 bases). This CDR3 spans 15 amino acids. Germline V gene lookup returns CDR1 LGHDT and CDR2 YNNKEL (reference sequence). Deletions cut 1 base from V and 1 base from J, with 10 bases between. For the CDR3, the DNA is TGTGCCAGCAGCCAAGTTCCAGGGAAGAACACTGAAGCTTTCTTT. Protein: CASSQVPGKNTEAFF.

The sample holds a few counts of this clone. J is TRBJ1-6 and V is TRBV10-2, with 9 positions matching TRBD1. Germline trimming cut 2 bases from V and 9 bases from J; bases unmatched to any gene: 5. The length of the CDR3 is 15 residues. Germline V CDR1 and CDR2: WSHSY, SAAADI. The CDR3 coding sequence is TGCGCCAGCAGTGAGCGGACAGGGGAGGGTTCACCCCTCCACTTT. Protein sequence: CASSERTGEGSPLHF.

The J gene is TRBJ2-1, the V gene TRBV29-1, with 8 nucleotides matching TRBD2. Looked up from germline, CDR1 is SQVTM and CDR2 is ANQGSEA. V shed 5 bases and J 8 bases; nucleotides not matched to a gene: 11. There are 14 residues in the CDR3. This CDR3 reads CSVTRGGLFDEQFF. The CDR3, as DNA: TGCAGCGTTACCCGGGGGGGCCTTTTTGATGAGCAGTTCTTC.

The rearrangement links TRBV3-1 (or the pseudogene TRBV3-2) to TRBJ1-2; no reliable D call. There are 15 residues in the CDR3. The germline V and J ends were trimmed by 1 base and 0 bases, with 9 bases remaining between them. CDR1 is LGHDT and CDR2 is YNNKEL in the germline V gene (reference sequence). The CDR3 DNA sequence: TGTGCCAGCAGCCAAGGTTTGGTAGCTAACTATGGCTACACCTTC. Its translation: CASSQGLVANYGYTF.

The chain carries TRBV5-5 and TRBJ2-2; D remains ambiguous. V was clipped by 0 bases and J by 2 bases, with 11 bases between them. In germline, CDR1 is SGHKS, CDR2 YYEKEE (reference sequence). There are 16 residues in the CDR3. CDR3 sequence reads: CASSLAPVVNTGELFF. In DNA form, the CDR3 reads TGTGCCAGCAGCTTGGCCCCCGTCGTAAACACCGGGGAGCTGTTTTTT.

V is TRBV6-5 and J is TRBJ2-5, with 7 bases fitting TRBD1. This CDR3 is 14 amino acids long. The V gene end was trimmed by 5 bases and the J gene end by 2 bases; junction bases not matched to a gene: 5. CDR1 MNHEY and CDR2 SVGAGI come from the germline V gene. The CDR3 sequence is CASSPGTVQETQYF. DNA of the CDR3: TGTGCCAGCAGTCCCGGGACAGTACAAGAGACCCAGTACTTC.

The CDR3 DNA is TGTGCTAGTGGTTTGGATTGGGCCGACGAGCAGTACTTC. Translating it yields CASGLDWADEQYF. The J gene is TRBJ2-7, the V gene TRBV12-5; D unclear. Looked up from germline, CDR1 is LGHNT and CDR2 is FRNRAP. The V and J ends lost 1 base and 5 bases respectively, with 9 bases between them. This CDR3 comprises 13 residues.

The chain is built from TRBV7-2 and TRBJ2-1; 12 nucleotides line up with TRBD2. The V segment lost 6 bases and the J segment 0 bases; nucleotides outside the gene matches: 12. This CDR3 contains 19 residues. The germline CDR1 and CDR2 sequences are SGHTA and FQGNSA. CDR3 amino acids: CASRPLGLAGGSSYNEQFF. CDR3 nucleotides: TGTGCCAGCAGGCCCCTCGGGCTAGCGGGGGGGAGCTCCTACAATGAGCAGTTCTTC.